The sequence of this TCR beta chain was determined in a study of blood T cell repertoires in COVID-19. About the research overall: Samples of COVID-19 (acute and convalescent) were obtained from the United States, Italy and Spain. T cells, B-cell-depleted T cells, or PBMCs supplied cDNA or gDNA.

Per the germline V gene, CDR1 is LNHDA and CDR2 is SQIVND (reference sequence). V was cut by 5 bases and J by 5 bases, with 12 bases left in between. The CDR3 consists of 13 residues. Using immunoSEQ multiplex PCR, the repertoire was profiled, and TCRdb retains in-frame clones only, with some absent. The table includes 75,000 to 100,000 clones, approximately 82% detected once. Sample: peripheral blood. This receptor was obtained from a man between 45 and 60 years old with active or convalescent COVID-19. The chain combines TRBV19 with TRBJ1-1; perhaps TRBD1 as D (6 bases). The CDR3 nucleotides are TGTGCCAGTAGTTTGGGACACTCTACTGAAGCTTTCTTT. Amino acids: CASSLGHSTEAFF. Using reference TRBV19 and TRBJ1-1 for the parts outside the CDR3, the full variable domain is DGGITQSPKYLFRKEGQNVTLSCEQNLNHDAMYWYRQDPGQGLRLIYYSQIVNDFQKGDIAEGYSVSREKKESFPLTVTSAQKNPTAFYLCASSLGHSTEAFFGQGTRLTVV.